This T cell receptor (beta chain) was sequenced during a study of blood T cell repertoires in COVID-19. The wider study: Samples came from the United States, Italy and Spain, spanning acute and convalescent COVID-19. Nucleic acid was either cDNA or gDNA, and it came from T cells, B-cell-depleted T cells, or PBMCs.

This CDR3 comprises 15 residues. The authors' processing: Amplification from reference gene primers served as the basis for estimated nucleated cell counts. Clones were read by immunoSEQ multiplex PCR, and TCRdb kept only the in-frame ones, dropping some. The V and J calls and clone size are taken from that table; D and trimming were inferred from the DNA. The table lists some 380,000 clones, nearly 90% of them singletons. The rearrangement links TRBV21-1 to TRBJ1-2. TRBV21-1 is a pseudogene segment. Source material: peripheral blood. This receptor was obtained from a man younger than 35 with active or convalescent COVID-19. The DNA for the CDR3 is TGTGCCAGCAGCAAAGGCGGCACCCCTGGCTATGGCTACACCTTC. Translated, it gives CASSKGGTPGYGYTF.